The source of this T cell receptor beta chain is a study of blood T cell repertoires in COVID-19. The CDR3 is made up of 13 amino acids. The V end was cut by 6 bases, the J end by 9 bases, with 15 bases between. Clones were sequenced by immunoSEQ multiplex PCR, and TCRdb holds only the in-frame ones, with some missing. The table records around 150,000 clones, 70% to 85% of them present only once. The sequenced sample consisted of peripheral blood. The chain uses TRBV12-3 or TRBV12-4 and TRBJ2-1; a possible D gene is TRBD1 (7 bases). The sequence was obtained from a man aged 60-69 years who had recovered from COVID-19. As DNA, the CDR3 is TGTGCCAGCAGCAGGGGGGCTATGACTGAGCAGTTCTTC. Translated, it gives CASSRGAMTEQFF.